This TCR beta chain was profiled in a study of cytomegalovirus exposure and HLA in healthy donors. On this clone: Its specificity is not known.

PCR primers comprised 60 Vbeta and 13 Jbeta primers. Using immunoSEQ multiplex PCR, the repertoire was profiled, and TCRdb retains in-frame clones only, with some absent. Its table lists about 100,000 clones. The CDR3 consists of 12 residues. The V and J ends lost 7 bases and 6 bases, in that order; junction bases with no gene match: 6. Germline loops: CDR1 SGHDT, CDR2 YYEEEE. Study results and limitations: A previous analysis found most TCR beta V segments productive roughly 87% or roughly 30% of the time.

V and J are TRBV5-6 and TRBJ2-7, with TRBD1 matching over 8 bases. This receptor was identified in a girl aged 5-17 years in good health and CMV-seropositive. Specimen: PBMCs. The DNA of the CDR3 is TGTGCCAGCCAGCAGGGGGCGGGCGAGCAGTACTTC. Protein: CASQQGAGEQYF. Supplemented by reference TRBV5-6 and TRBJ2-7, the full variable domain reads DAGVTQSPTHLIKTRGQQVTLRCSPKSGHDTVSWYQQALGQGPQFIFQYYEEEERQRGNFPDRFSGHQFPNYSSELNVNALLLGDSALYLCASQQGAGEQYFGPGTRLTVT.